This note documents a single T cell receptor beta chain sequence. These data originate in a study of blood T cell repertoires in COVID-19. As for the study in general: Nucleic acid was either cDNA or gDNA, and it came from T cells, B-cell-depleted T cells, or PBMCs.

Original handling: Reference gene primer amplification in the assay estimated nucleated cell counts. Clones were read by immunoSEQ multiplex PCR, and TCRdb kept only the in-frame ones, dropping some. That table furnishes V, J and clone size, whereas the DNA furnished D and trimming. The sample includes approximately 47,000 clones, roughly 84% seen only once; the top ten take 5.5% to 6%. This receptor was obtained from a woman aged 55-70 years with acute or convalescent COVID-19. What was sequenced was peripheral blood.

The CDR3 reads CASSPPITGELFF. The CDR3 DNA sequence: TGTGCCAGCTCACCCCCAATCACCGGGGAGCTGTTTTTT. The chain uses TRBV18 and TRBJ2-2; D is uncertain. The germline CDR1 and CDR2 sequences are KGHSH and LQKENI. V shed 3 bases and J shed 4 bases, with 6 bases lying between them. The CDR3 contains 13 residues.